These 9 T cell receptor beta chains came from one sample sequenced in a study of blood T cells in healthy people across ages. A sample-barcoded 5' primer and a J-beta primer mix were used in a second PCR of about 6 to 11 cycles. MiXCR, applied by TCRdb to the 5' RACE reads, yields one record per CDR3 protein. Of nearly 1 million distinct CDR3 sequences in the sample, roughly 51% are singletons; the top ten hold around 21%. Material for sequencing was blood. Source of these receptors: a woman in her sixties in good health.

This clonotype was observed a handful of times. This CDR3 is CASSLGTGASTDTQYF. The CDR3 DNA follows: TGCGCCAGCAGCTTGGGTACGGGAGCTAGCACAGATACGCAGTATTTT. The chain recombines TRBV5-1 with TRBJ2-3, with D tentatively TRBD2 (6 bases). With 0 bases removed from V and 0 bases from J, the gap between germline ends came to 11 bases. The CDR3 length is 16 residues. Germline values: CDR1 SGHRS, CDR2 YFSETQ.

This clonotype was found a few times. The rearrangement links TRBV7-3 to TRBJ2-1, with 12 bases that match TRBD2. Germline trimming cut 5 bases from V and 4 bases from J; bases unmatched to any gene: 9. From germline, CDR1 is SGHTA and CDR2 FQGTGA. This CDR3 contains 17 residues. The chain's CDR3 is CASSTGTSGRGYNEQFF. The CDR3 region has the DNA TGTGCCAGCAGCACCGGGACTAGCGGGCGAGGATACAATGAGCAGTTCTTC.

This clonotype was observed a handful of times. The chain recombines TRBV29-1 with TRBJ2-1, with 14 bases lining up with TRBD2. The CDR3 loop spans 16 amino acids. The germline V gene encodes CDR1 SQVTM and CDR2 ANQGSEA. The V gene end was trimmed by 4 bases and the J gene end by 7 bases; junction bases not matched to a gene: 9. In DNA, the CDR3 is TGCAGCGTTGTTCGGTTTGGGACTAGCGGGAGTAATGAGCAGTTCTTC. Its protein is CSVVRFGTSGSNEQFF.

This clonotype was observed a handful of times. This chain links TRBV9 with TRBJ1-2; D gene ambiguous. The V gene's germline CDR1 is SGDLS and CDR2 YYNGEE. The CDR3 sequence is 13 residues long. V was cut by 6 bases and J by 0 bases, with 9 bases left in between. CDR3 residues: CASTRSTNYGYTF. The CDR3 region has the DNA TGTGCCAGCACGCGGTCTACTAACTATGGCTACACCTTC.

CDR3 in amino acids: CSVEVQDTQYF. The CDR3 region has the DNA TGCAGCGTTGAAGTTCAGGATACGCAGTATTTT. This chain connects TRBV29-1 to TRBJ2-3; D unresolved. The CDR3 loop spans 11 amino acids. V was trimmed by 1 base and J by 6 bases, leaving 5 bases between them. CDR1 and CDR2 (germline): SQVTM, ANQGSEA.

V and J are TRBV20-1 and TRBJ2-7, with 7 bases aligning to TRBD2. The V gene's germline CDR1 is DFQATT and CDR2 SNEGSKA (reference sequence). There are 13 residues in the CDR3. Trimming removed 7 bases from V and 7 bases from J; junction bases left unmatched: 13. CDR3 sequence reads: CSGRFSGYNEQYF. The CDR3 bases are TGCAGTGGCAGATTTAGCGGGTACAATGAGCAGTACTTC.

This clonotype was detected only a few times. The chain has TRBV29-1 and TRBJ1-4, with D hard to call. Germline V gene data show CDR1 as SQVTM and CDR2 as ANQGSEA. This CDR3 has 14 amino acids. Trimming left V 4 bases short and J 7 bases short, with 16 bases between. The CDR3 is CSVGTAKRSEKLFF. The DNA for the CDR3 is TGCAGCGTTGGAACAGCCAAACGGAGTGAAAAACTGTTTTTT.

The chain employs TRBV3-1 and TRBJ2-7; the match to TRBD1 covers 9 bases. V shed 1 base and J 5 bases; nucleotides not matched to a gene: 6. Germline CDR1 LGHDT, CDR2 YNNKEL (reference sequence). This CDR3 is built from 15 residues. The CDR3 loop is CASSQGLDRGHEQYF. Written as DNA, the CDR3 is TGTGCCAGCAGCCAAGGTCTGGACAGGGGACACGAGCAGTACTTC.

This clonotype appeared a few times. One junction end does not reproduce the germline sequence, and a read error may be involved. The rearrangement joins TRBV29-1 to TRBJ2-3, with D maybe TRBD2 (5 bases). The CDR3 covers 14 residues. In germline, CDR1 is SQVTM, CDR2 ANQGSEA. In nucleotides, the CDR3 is TGCAGCGATAAAAGCGGAGCTAGCACGGATACGCAGTATTTT. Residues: CSDKSGASTDTQYF.